In its sample, the clone carrying this T cell receptor (beta chain) was seen many times. Its antigen is unidentified. The sample is drawn from a study of T-cell reconstitution after alpha-beta-depleted transplantation in children. Unique molecular identifiers were incorporated when the TCRbeta library was constructed. MiXCR, applied by TCRdb to the PCR reads, yields one record per CDR3 protein. The table includes a few hundred thousand distinct CDR3 sequences, over 10% detected once. CDR3 size: 14 residues. Trimming removed 3 bases at V and 3 bases at J, with 8 bases between. General study results and limits: The origin of alpha-beta T cells about two months after transplant was reportedly several hundred expanded graft clones.

The chain is built from TRBV12-3 or TRBV12-4 and TRBJ1-4; no reliable D call. The sequencing used PBMCs, mostly from graft donor cells, collected 360 days after TCRalphabeta/CD19-depleted stem cell transplant. The receptor was isolated from a male patient aged 5 to 17 who had a stem cell transplant for acute myeloid leukemia, so the T cells may come from the graft donor. CDR3 coding DNA: TGTGCCAGCAGTTTGTCGGGGTCTAATGAAAAACTGTTTTTT. It is translated as CASSLSGSNEKLFF.